This T cell receptor (beta chain) was obtained from a study of blood T cell repertoires in COVID-19. Study as a whole: The samples span acute and convalescent COVID-19 from the United States, Italy and Spain. Sample material is recorded as cDNA or gDNA derived from T cells, B-cell-depleted T cells, or PBMCs.

The CDR3 extends over 14 amino acids. CDR1 SNHLY and CDR2 FYNNEI come from the germline V gene. The junction had 3 bases not matched to a gene; V was cut back by 7 bases and J by 1 base. Per the study methods: How many nucleated cells were present was estimated from reference gene primer amplification. Some clones are missing from TCRdb's copy, which holds only in-frame ones; the method was immunoSEQ multiplex PCR. V, J and clone size were drawn from that table, and D and trimming were deduced from the DNA. The data hold 100,000 to 150,000 clones, with approximately 83% observed a single time. V is TRBV2 and J is TRBJ1-1, with TRBD1 matching over 10 bases. The specimen sequenced was peripheral blood. The receptor was isolated from a man between 60 and 75 years old with acute or convalescent COVID-19. In nucleotides, the CDR3 is TGTGCCAGCACCCGGACAGGGGGGAACACTGAAGCTTTCTTT. Translated, it gives CASTRTGGNTEAFF.